The entry that follows covers one TCR beta chain sequence. The data are from a study of blood T cell repertoires in COVID-19. The overall study: Sites in the United States, Italy and Spain provided acute and convalescent COVID-19 samples. T cells, B-cell-depleted T cells, or PBMCs supplied cDNA or gDNA.

Germline V gene sequence: CDR1 MRHNA, CDR2 SNTAGT. V lost 2 bases and J lost 5, with 16 bases in between. This CDR3 region has 16 residues. Per the study methods: From reference gene primer amplification, estimates of nucleated cell counts were derived. Only in-frame clones appear in the TCRdb table, and some are missing; sequencing was by immunoSEQ multiplex PCR. The D gene and trimming were derived from the DNA, and the V and J assignments and clone size from that table. In the table there are under 300,000 clones, 88% of which are singletons. Sequencing was done on a sample of peripheral blood. This chain joins TRBV6-4 and TRBJ2-1, with D tentatively TRBD2 (5 bases). This TCR was recovered from a woman aged 40 to 50 who had recovered from COVID-19. Written as DNA, the CDR3 is TGTGCCAGCAGTGACGGCCCGCCATCGCGGGACAATGAGCAGTTCTTC. Protein product: CASSDGPPSRDNEQFF.